One and the same sample provided the 15 T cell receptor beta chains below, sequenced in a study of T cell responses to AZD1222 COVID-19 vaccine. Assay: immunoSEQ multiplex PCR; the TCRdb copy retains only in-frame clones and omits some. The sample includes around 170,000 clones, about 90% of them seen just once. Sequenced here: peripheral blood, sampled 28 days after the second AZD1222 dose. The receptors shown here come from an adult who received the AZD1222 COVID-19 vaccine.

The gene calls are TRBV15 and TRBJ1-4, with D possibly being TRBD1 (5 bases). The CDR3 is made up of 18 amino acids. V was cut by 0 bases and J by 7 bases, with 21 bases left in between. Germline assignment: CDR1 LNHNV and CDR2 YYDKDF (reference sequence). The CDR3 sequence is CATSRDRGGAILGEKLFF. CDR3 nucleotide sequence: TGTGCCACCAGCAGAGATCGCGGTGGGGCGATACTGGGTGAAAAACTGTTTTTT. Together with reference TRBV15 and TRBJ1-4, the CDR3 gives the full variable domain: DAMVIQNPRYQVTQFGKPVTLSCSQTLNHNVMYWYQQKSSQAPKLLFHYYDKDFNNEADTPDNFQSRRPNTSFCFLDIRSPGLGDTAMYLCATSRDRGGAILGEKLFFGSGTQLSVL.

The DNA for the CDR3 is TGTGCCAGCAGGGGAGACAGGGCAAACATTCAGTACTTC. Translating gives CASRGDRANIQYF. The J gene is TRBJ2-4, the V gene TRBV12-3 or TRBV12-4; TRBD1 agrees at 7 bases. This CDR3 contains 13 residues. V was clipped by 6 bases and J by 6 bases; unmatched bases: 5.

The V and J genes are TRBV28 and TRBJ1-4; the D gene is possibly TRBD1 (6 bases). The CDR3 runs to 15 residues. Germline values: CDR1 MDHEN, CDR2 SYDVKM. The V and J ends lost 6 bases and 3 bases respectively, with 14 bases between them. CDR3 bases: TGTGCCAGCAGCTCTCACGGACAGTCTAATGAAAAACTGTTTTTT. Amino acid sequence: CASSSHGQSNEKLFF.

The chain is built from TRBV19 and TRBJ2-1; TRBD1 aligns across 8 bases. Germline V lookup: CDR1 LNHDA, CDR2 SQIVND (reference sequence). This CDR3 contains 17 residues. The V segment lost 4 bases and the J segment 6 bases; nucleotides outside the gene matches: 14. CDR3 sequence: CASSSNTRGRGRNEQFF. The CDR3 region has the DNA TGTGCCAGTAGTAGCAATACCAGGGGGCGAGGACGCAATGAGCAGTTCTTC.

The chain uses TRBV10-2 and TRBJ2-1; 10 bases are a match to TRBD1. Germline lookup yields CDR1 WSHSY and CDR2 SAAADI. Trimming removed 3 bases from V and 8 bases from J; junction bases left unmatched: 4. This CDR3 has 14 residues. CDR3 coding DNA: TGCGCCAGCAGTGACGGGACAGGGGTGTATGAGCAGTTCTTC. The encoded protein is CASSDGTGVYEQFF.

This clone came up once. The rearrangement links TRBV6-5 to TRBJ2-4; D unclear. In germline, CDR1 is MNHEY, CDR2 SVGAGI. V was cut by 2 bases and J by 5 bases, with 10 bases left in between. The CDR3 is 14 residues long. The CDR3 spells CASSYNAVQNIQYF. CDR3 nucleotides: TGTGCCAGCAGTTACAATGCAGTCCAAAACATTCAGTACTTC.

This clone showed up just a few times. The chain employs TRBV2 and TRBJ1-3; D is undetermined. The CDR3 has 16 amino acids. Germline loops: CDR1 SNHLY, CDR2 FYNNEI. V was cut by 2 bases and J by 0 bases, with 11 bases left in between. CDR3 bases: TGTGCCAGCAGTGAATCCGCCGTCAGCTCTGGAAACACCATATATTTT. Translating gives CASSESAVSSGNTIYF.

The J gene is TRBJ2-3, the V gene TRBV18, with D perhaps matching TRBD2 (6 bases). The germline gives CDR1 KGHSH, CDR2 LQKENI. This CDR3 region has 16 residues. With 1 base removed from V and 0 bases from J, the gap between germline ends came to 11 bases. CDR3 loop: CASSPLGGSSTDTQYF. CDR3 nucleotides: TGTGCCAGCTCACCACTCGGGGGTTCTAGCACAGATACGCAGTATTTT.

The rearrangement links TRBV5-8 to TRBJ1-4; D is perhaps TRBD1 (5 bases). V was trimmed by 9 bases and J by 13 bases, leaving 22 bases between them. Germline V gene lookup returns CDR1 SGHTS and CDR2 YDEGEE. The CDR3 is made up of 13 amino acids. CDR3 DNA sequence: TGTGCCACCAACGCCGGGGAGGGGAAGGGACTGTTTTTT. Its translation: CATNAGEGKGLFF.

V and J are TRBV4-2 and TRBJ2-2; 10 bases map to TRBD2. Germline CDR1 reads LGHNA; CDR2 reads YNFKEQ. The CDR3 is made up of 17 amino acids. V dropped 0 bases and J dropped 5; count of bases not matched to a gene: 6. The CDR3 reads CASSQDWSSGGTGELFF. CDR3 nucleotides: TGTGCCAGCAGCCAAGATTGGAGTAGCGGGGGGACCGGGGAGCTGTTTTTT.

The chain carries TRBV10-3 and TRBJ2-6, with 13 bases matching TRBD2. Germline V gene sequence: CDR1 ENHRY, CDR2 SYGVKD. The CDR3 totals 17 residues. Unmatched junction bases numbered 5, after V lost 5 bases and J lost 4 bases. The CDR3 nucleotides read TGTGCCATCAGTCCTGGACTAGCGGGGGTAGGGGCCAACGTCCTGACTTTC. Encoded protein: CAISPGLAGVGANVLTF.

This clone has only a few counts. Germline is not matched at one junction end, which may reflect a read error. This chain links TRBV10-3 with TRBJ2-7; maybe TRBD1 (6 bases). Germline V lookup: CDR1 ENHRY, CDR2 SYGVKD. The CDR3 is made up of 10 amino acids. CDR3 DNA: TGTGCCATCAGGACCCGGGACATGTTCTTC. It yields the protein CAIRTRDMFF.

The chain links TRBV18 to TRBJ1-5; maybe TRBD1 (5 bases). The CDR3 length is 13 residues. From germline, CDR1 is KGHSH and CDR2 LQKENI. The ends were cut back, 3 bases at V and 7 bases at J, with 10 bases in the middle. The CDR3 coding sequence is TGTGCCAGCTCACCGGGGCCGCTCCAGCCCCAGCATTTT. Protein product: CASSPGPLQPQHF.

The chain links TRBV7-9 to TRBJ2-1; D unclear. CDR3 length equals 16 residues. The V gene's germline CDR1 is SEHNR and CDR2 FQNEAQ (reference sequence). V lost 1 base and J lost 0, with 10 bases in between. The CDR3 region has the DNA TGTGCCAGCAGCTTAGTATATTTTAGCTCCTACAATGAGCAGTTCTTC. Amino acid sequence: CASSLVYFSSYNEQFF.

The rearrangement joins TRBV2 to TRBJ2-2, with 8 bases identical to TRBD2. Germline trimming cut 8 bases from V and 8 bases from J; bases unmatched to any gene: 16. The germline V gene has CDR1 SNHLY and CDR2 FYNNEI. This CDR3 region has 16 residues. CDR3 residues: CASQAPSGRGSGELFF. The CDR3 nucleotides read TGTGCCAGCCAAGCCCCAAGCGGGAGAGGATCTGGGGAGCTGTTTTTT. Using reference TRBV2 and TRBJ2-2 for the parts outside the CDR3, the full variable domain is EPEVTQTPSHQVTQMGQEVILRCVPISNHLYFYWYRQILGQKVEFLVSFYNNEISEKSEIFDDQFSVERPDGSNFTLKIRSTKLEDSAMYFCASQAPSGRGSGELFFGEGSRLTVL.